One T cell receptor (beta chain) is described in this entry. Its binding antigen is unknown. No much larger clone is present one base from it, and per-base qualities are unavailable. TCRbeta CDR3 regions were amplified from genomic DNA by means of the immunoSEQ Assay, a bias-controlled multiplex PCR. In the paper's pipeline: Nucleated cell counts per sample were estimated from amplification of reference gene primers within the assay. Sequence reads were collapsed and filtered to measure the absolute abundance of every unique TCRbeta CDR3 rearrangement. For each sample, productive Simpson clonality was calculated as the square root of Simpson's diversity index over productive rearrangements. Not all clones reach the TCRdb copy of this immuneACCESS table, which keeps in-frame sequences only. Checked studies attribute under half of the gap to unresolved V genes and leave the rest unexplained. The DNA gave D and trimming, while V, J and clone size come from that table. The sample table contains some 70,000 clones; only one count was recorded for 80% to 90% of them. Jointly, the top ten make up roughly 8.7% of the sample.

These data come from a study of blood T cell repertoires in COVID-19 (dated by TCRdb to the early 2020s). Broadly, across the study: Samples from collaborators originated in the United States, Italy and Spain and spanned both the acute and convalescent phases of COVID-19. Deeply sampled blood TCRbeta repertoires from subjects exposed to, actively infected with, or recovered from COVID-19 were included in the dataset. Where HLA class I and class II types were available, the types were taken from metadata supplied by the sample provider, not from assay-based typing. Nearly every sample came with metadata listing a de-identified subject ID, COVID-19 status, age in years and sex. The samples were drawn from the first 160 participants of the ongoing ImmuneRACE study and from 1,254 subjects provided by 6 global collaborators. The repertoires were released in a freely available public database intended as a resource for research on the immune response to SARS-CoV-2. The material from the prospective study consisted of cDNA or gDNA derived from T cells, B-cell-depleted T cells, or PBMCs. The paper's findings and limits, for the study overall: How much clinical and demographic metadata was included differed by source and by participant, and the metadata was provided uncurated.

Each collaborating institution followed its own protocols to collect whole blood in K2EDTA tubes. For TCRbeta analysis, collaborator samples were shipped as frozen whole blood, as isolated PBMCs, or as DNA extracted from either sample type. For CDR1 and CDR2, the germline V gene lists SQVTM and ANQGSEA. CDR3 length: 15 amino acids, cysteine to phenylalanine. The CDR3 DNA has 45 bases and is translated from base 1. V has 1 base trimmed and J has 3 bases trimmed; junction bases matching no gene number 6. The origin of this receptor is a young man with acute or convalescent COVID-19. The chain couples TRBV29-1 to TRBJ2-1; the junction holds 7 bases that match TRBD2. The sample consisted of peripheral blood. This receptor has the CDR3 CSVEVRTSYYNEQFF. The bases read TGCAGCGTTGAAGTTCGGACTAGTTACTACAATGAGCAGTTCTTC.